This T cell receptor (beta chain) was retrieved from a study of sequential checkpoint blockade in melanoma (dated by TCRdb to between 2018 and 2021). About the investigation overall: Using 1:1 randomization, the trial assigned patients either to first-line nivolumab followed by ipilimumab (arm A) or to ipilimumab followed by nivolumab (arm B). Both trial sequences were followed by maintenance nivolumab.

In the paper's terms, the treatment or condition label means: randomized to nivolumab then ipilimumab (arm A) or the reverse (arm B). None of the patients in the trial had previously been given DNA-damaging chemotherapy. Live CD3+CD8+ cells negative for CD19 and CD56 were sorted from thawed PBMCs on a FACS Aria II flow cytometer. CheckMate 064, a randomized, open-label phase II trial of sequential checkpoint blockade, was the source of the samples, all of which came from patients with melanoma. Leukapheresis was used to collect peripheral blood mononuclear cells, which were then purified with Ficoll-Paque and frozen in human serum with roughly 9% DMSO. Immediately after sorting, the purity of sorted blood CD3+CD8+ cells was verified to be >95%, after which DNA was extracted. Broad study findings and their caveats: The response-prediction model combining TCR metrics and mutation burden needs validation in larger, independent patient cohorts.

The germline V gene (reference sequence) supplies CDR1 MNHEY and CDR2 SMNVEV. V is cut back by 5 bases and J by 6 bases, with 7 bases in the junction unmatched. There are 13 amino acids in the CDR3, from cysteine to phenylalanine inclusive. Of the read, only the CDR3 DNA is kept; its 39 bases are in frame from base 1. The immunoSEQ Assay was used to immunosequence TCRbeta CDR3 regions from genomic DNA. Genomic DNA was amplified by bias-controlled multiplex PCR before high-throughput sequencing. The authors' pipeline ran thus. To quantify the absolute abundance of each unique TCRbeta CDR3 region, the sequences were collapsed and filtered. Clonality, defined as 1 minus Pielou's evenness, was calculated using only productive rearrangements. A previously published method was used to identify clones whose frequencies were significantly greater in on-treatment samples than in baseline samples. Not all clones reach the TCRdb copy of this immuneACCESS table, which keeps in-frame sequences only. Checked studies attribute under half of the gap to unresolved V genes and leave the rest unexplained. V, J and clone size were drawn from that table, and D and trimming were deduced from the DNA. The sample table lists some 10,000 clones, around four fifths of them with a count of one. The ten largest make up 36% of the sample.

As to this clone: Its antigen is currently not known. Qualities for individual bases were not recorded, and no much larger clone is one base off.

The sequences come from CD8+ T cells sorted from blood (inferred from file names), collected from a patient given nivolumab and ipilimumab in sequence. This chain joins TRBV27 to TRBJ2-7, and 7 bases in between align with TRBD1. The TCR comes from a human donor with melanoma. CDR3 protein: CASSITGVGEQYF. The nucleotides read TGTGCCAGCAGTATTACAGGGGTGGGCGAGCAGTACTTC.